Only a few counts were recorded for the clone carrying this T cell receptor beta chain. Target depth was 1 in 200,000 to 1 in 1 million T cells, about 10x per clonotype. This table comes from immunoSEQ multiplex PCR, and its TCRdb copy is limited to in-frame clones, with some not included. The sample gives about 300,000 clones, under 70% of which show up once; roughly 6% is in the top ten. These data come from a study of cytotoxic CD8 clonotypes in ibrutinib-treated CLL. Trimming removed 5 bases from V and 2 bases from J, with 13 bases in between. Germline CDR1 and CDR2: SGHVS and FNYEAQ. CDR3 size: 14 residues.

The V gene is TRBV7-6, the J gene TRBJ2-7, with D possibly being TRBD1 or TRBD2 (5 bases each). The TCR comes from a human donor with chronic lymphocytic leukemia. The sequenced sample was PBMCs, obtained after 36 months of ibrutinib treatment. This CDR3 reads CASSTSGRTYEQYF. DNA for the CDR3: TGTGCCAGCAGCACCTCGGGACGGACCTACGAGCAGTACTTC.